These 26 T cell receptor beta chains were sequenced from one sample in a study of blood T cell repertoires in COVID-19. TCRdb's copy holds only in-frame clones and misses some; the assay was immunoSEQ multiplex PCR. The table lists 210,000 or so clones, approximately 80% of them singletons. Sequenced: peripheral blood. These receptors originate from a human donor in a cohort sampled during active COVID-19.

The chain links TRBV6-5 to TRBJ1-5; 7 nucleotides align to TRBD1. J gave up 4 bases and V 8 bases, and 8 bases lay outside the gene matches. The length of the CDR3 is 14 residues. Germline V gives CDR1 MNHEY, CDR2 SVGAGI. CDR3 in amino acids: CASASGTANQPQHF. In DNA, the CDR3 is TGTGCCAGCGCATCCGGGACAGCAAATCAGCCCCAGCATTTT.

V and J are TRBV10-3 and TRBJ2-7, with 10 positions matching TRBD1. Germline V lookup: CDR1 ENHRY, CDR2 SYGVKD. The CDR3 has 15 residues. The V and J ends lost 7 bases and 4 bases, in that order; junction bases with no gene match: 10. As DNA, the CDR3 is TGTGCCATCACTAAAGGGACAGGGGCCTCATACGAGCAGTACTTC. Encoded protein: CAITKGTGASYEQYF.

This sequence joins TRBV14 and TRBJ1-5; possible D gene TRBD1, 5 bases. Germline lookup yields CDR1 SGHDN and CDR2 FVKESK. The CDR3 has 14 residues. Between the trimmed V and J ends, which lost 7 bases and 5 bases, there was a span of 15 bases. The CDR3 sequence is CASNTGGMYQPQHF. In DNA, the CDR3 is TGTGCCAGCAATACCGGGGGTATGTATCAGCCCCAGCATTTT. Using reference TRBV14 and TRBJ1-5 for the parts outside the CDR3, the full variable domain is EAGVTQFPSHSVIEKGQTVTLRCDPISGHDNLYWYRRVMGKEIKFLLHFVKESKQDESGMPNNRFLAERTGGTYSTLKVQPAELEDSGVYFCASNTGGMYQPQHFGDGTRLSIL.

This chain uses TRBV29-1 with TRBJ1-2; 9 bases agree with TRBD1. The V and J ends lost 6 bases and 7 bases, in that order; junction bases with no gene match: 9. Per germline, CDR1 SQVTM and CDR2 ANQGSEA. This CDR3 is built from 13 residues. CDR3 sequence: CSVGTGGVGGYTF. The DNA of the CDR3 is TGCAGCGTAGGAACAGGGGGCGTGGGTGGCTACACCTTC.

The V call is TRBV11-3, the J call TRBJ1-3; D is possibly TRBD1 (5 bases). Per the germline V gene, CDR1 is SGHNT and CDR2 is YENEEA. Deletions cut 5 bases from V and 3 bases from J, with 8 bases between. This CDR3 region has 13 residues. Written as DNA, the CDR3 is TGTGCCAGCAGCCAGGGTAGTGGAAACACCATATATTTT. It encodes CASSQGSGNTIYF.

The V gene is TRBV29-1, the J gene TRBJ2-3, with 9 bases identical to TRBD1. This CDR3 has 15 residues. The V and J ends lost 8 bases and 2 bases, in that order; junction bases with no gene match: 11. The germline gives CDR1 SQVTM, CDR2 ANQGSEA. The CDR3 loop is CSIRSGTGNTDTQYF. In DNA, the CDR3 is TGCAGCATCCGAAGTGGGACAGGGAACACAGATACGCAGTATTTT.

This chain joins TRBV14 and TRBJ2-7; 8 bases map to TRBD1. This CDR3 comprises 15 residues. With V trimmed by 3 bases and J by 1 base, 5 bases remained unmatched. From germline, CDR1 is SGHDN and CDR2 FVKESK. The chain's CDR3 is CASSHLRQGSYEQYF. The CDR3 DNA follows: TGTGCCAGCAGCCATCTTAGACAGGGGTCCTACGAGCAGTACTTC.

The gene calls are TRBV20-1 and TRBJ2-5, with D possibly TRBD2 on 6 matching bases. This CDR3 has 11 amino acids. V was trimmed by 6 bases and J by 7 bases, leaving 12 bases between them. Germline V gives CDR1 DFQATT, CDR2 SNEGSKA (reference sequence). CDR3 protein: CSARELGTQYF. The DNA for the CDR3 is TGCAGTGCCCGGGAGTTAGGGACCCAGTACTTC.

J is TRBJ1-1 and V is TRBV6-1, with unresolved D. CDR3 length: 14 residues. The V gene's germline CDR1 is MNHNS and CDR2 SASEGT. V lost 1 base, J lost 1 base, and 7 bases lay in between. The DNA for the CDR3 is TGTGCCAGCAGTGAAGGACACTCGAACACTGAAGCTTTCTTT. Its protein is CASSEGHSNTEAFF.

This clone has just one count. The CDR3: CASSFSSQETQYF. The CDR3 DNA is TGCGCCAGCAGCTTTAGCAGTCAAGAGACCCAGTACTTC. J is TRBJ2-5 and V is TRBV5-1, with D unclear. The V end was cut by 2 bases, the J end by 2 bases, with 7 bases between. CDR3 length equals 13 residues. CDR1 SGHRS and CDR2 YFSETQ come from the germline V gene.

This chain uses TRBV18 with TRBJ2-5; tentative D call: TRBD2 (5 bases). The germline V gene has CDR1 KGHSH and CDR2 LQKENI. The CDR3 extends over 13 amino acids. V dropped 0 bases and J dropped 6 bases, with 8 bases sitting between them. The CDR3 DNA reads as TGTGCCAGCTCACCACCTAGCGCCAAGACCCAGTACTTC. This sequence encodes CASSPPSAKTQYF. Variable domain in full (rest from reference TRBV18 and TRBJ2-5): NAGVMQNPRHLVRRRGQEARLRCSPMKGHSHVYWYRQLPEEGLKFMVYLQKENIIDESGMPKERFSAEFPKEGPSILRIQQVVRGDSAAYFCASSPPSAKTQYFGPGTRLLVL.

J is TRBJ2-1 and V is TRBV5-1; 9 positions agree with TRBD2. The CDR3 has 16 amino acids. Trimming at V came to 4 bases and at J to 6 bases, leaving 11 bases not matched to a gene. Germline V CDR1 and CDR2: SGHRS, YFSETQ. CDR3 region: CASSPGGGAMGNEQFF. The CDR3 DNA reads TGCGCCAGCAGCCCAGGCGGGGGGGCCATGGGCAATGAGCAGTTCTTC.

This clone was detected a few times. The chain joins TRBV27 to TRBJ2-5; TRBD1 is a possible D gene (7 bases). CDR3 length: 18 residues. Germline V CDR1 and CDR2: MNHEY, SMNVEV (reference sequence). Trimming left V 2 bases short and J 5 bases short, with 24 bases between. CDR3 sequence (DNA): TGTGCCAGCAGTTTACAGGCAATACCACAGGGGAGGCGGGAGACCCAGTACTTC. This codes for CASSLQAIPQGRRETQYF.

This sequence joins TRBV9 and TRBJ1-3; D is possibly TRBD1 (6 bases). V was shortened by 4 bases and J by 4 bases, with 24 bases between the two germline ends. The CDR3 has 18 residues. The germline V gene has CDR1 SGDLS and CDR2 YYNGEE. CDR3 in DNA: TGTGCCAGCAGCCCAGGAGGCGGCAGGGGCCCGGGGGGAAACACCATATATTTT. It encodes CASSPGGGRGPGGNTIYF.

The CDR3 bases are TGTGCCAGCAGCCTCCGGACTGGGCCCTACGAGCAGTACTTC. It yields the protein CASSLRTGPYEQYF. This chain uses TRBV11-2 with TRBJ2-7; perhaps TRBD2 as D (5 bases). The ends were cut back, 5 bases at V and 2 bases at J, with 13 bases in the middle. The CDR3 spans 14 residues. The germline V gene encodes CDR1 SGHAT and CDR2 FQNNGV.

The chain carries TRBV7-8 and TRBJ1-4; D perhaps matches TRBD1 (6 bases). CDR3 length: 14 amino acids. Germline CDR1 is SGHVS and CDR2 is FQNEAQ. V shed 1 base and J shed 8 bases, with 11 bases lying between them. CDR3 bases: TGTGCCAGCAGCTTAGGCAGGGGAAGCGAAAAACTGTTTTTT. Translation gives CASSLGRGSEKLFF.

This chain connects TRBV5-1 to TRBJ2-5; TRBD1 aligns across 7 bases. The V and J ends lost 4 bases and 5 bases, in that order; junction bases with no gene match: 11. This CDR3 is 15 amino acids long. Germline V lookup: CDR1 SGHRS, CDR2 YFSETQ. CDR3 amino acids: CASSGGQHAMETQYF. As DNA, the CDR3 is TGCGCCAGCAGCGGGGGACAGCATGCAATGGAGACCCAGTACTTC.

V and J are TRBV18 and TRBJ2-3; maybe TRBD2 (6 bases). Trimming pared 0 bases from V and 1 base from J, leaving 11 bases between. Germline V gene lookup returns CDR1 KGHSH and CDR2 LQKENI. The CDR3 has 16 residues. The CDR3: CASSPPDPSGTDTQYF. The DNA of the CDR3 is TGTGCCAGCTCACCACCGGATCCTAGCGGCACAGATACGCAGTATTTT.

The chain is built from TRBV5-1 and TRBJ2-1; 11 bases align to TRBD2. V gave up 0 bases and J gave up 4 bases; unmatched junction bases: 3. From germline, CDR1 is SGHRS and CDR2 YFSETQ. This CDR3 is built from 16 residues. In nucleotides, the CDR3 is TGCGCCAGCAGCTTGGGACTAGCGGGGATTTACAATGAGCAGTTCTTC. Protein product: CASSLGLAGIYNEQFF.

The rearrangement links TRBV7-9 to TRBJ1-6; D unresolved. CDR3 length: 15 amino acids. The germline CDR1 and CDR2 sequences are SEHNR and FQNEAQ (reference sequence). Trimming stripped 5 bases from V and 3 bases from J, with 11 bases between. The CDR3 coding sequence is TGTGCCAGCAGCCCTTCCGGGGACTATAATTCACCCCTCCACTTT. This codes for CASSPSGDYNSPLHF.

The V and J genes are TRBV6-6 and TRBJ2-2; no clear D. The V end lost 7 bases, the J end lost 0 bases, and 9 bases lay between the germline ends. Germline CDR1 reads MNHNY; CDR2 reads SVGAGI (reference sequence). The CDR3 loop spans 14 amino acids. The CDR3 reads CASMQNTNTGELFF. The CDR3 DNA is TGTGCCAGCATGCAGAATACGAACACCGGGGAGCTGTTTTTT.

The rearrangement joins TRBV20-1 to TRBJ1-4; D not certain. The V and J ends lost 3 bases and 4 bases respectively, with 18 bases between them. The CDR3 length is 16 residues. Germline assignment: CDR1 DFQATT and CDR2 SNEGSKA (reference sequence). The CDR3 DNA reads as TGCAGTGCTAGTGGGTTCGGGAGTCCCGATAATGAAAAACTGTTTTTT. This translates into CSASGFGSPDNEKLFF.

The V call is TRBV11-2, the J call TRBJ2-1, with a weak D call TRBD1 (6 bases). V lost 6 bases and J lost 8, with 14 bases in between. There are 13 residues in the CDR3. The germline V gene has CDR1 SGHAT and CDR2 FQNNGV. The CDR3 spells CASRPGTPDEQFF. The CDR3 coding sequence is TGTGCCAGCAGGCCCGGGACACCCGATGAGCAGTTCTTC.

J is TRBJ1-2 and V is TRBV11-2; tentative D call: TRBD1 (5 bases). The CDR3 consists of 13 residues. Trimming took 1 base from V and 8 from J, leaving 11 bases between them. Germline lookup yields CDR1 SGHAT and CDR2 FQNNGV. This CDR3 reads CASSLAGGWGYTF. CDR3 sequence (DNA): TGTGCCAGCAGCTTAGCCGGGGGGTGGGGCTACACCTTC.

The gene calls are TRBV27 and TRBJ2-7, with TRBD1 as a possible D gene (6 bases). The V end was cut by 2 bases, the J end by 3 bases, with 14 bases between. Germline CDR1 MNHEY, CDR2 SMNVEV (reference sequence). This CDR3 comprises 15 residues. The CDR3 coding sequence is TGTGCCAGCAGTTTAACCCGACAGGAATACTACGAGCAGTACTTC. Residues: CASSLTRQEYYEQYF.

This clone was detected a few times. The chain couples TRBV28 to TRBJ1-5; D gene ambiguous. Deletions cut 6 bases from V and 1 base from J, with 13 bases between. The CDR3 has 15 residues. Germline lookup yields CDR1 MDHEN and CDR2 SYDVKM. DNA of the CDR3: TGTGCCAGCAGCCCGAACTTGGGCAGCAATCAGCCCCAGCATTTT. Its protein is CASSPNLGSNQPQHF. Variable domain in full (rest from reference TRBV28 and TRBJ1-5): DVKVTQSSRYLVKRTGEKVFLECVQDMDHENMFWYRQDPGLGLRLIYFSYDVKMKEKGDIPEGYSVSREKKERFSLILESASTNQTSMYLCASSPNLGSNQPQHFGDGTRLSIL.